These 14 T cell receptor beta chains share one sample of origin, sequenced in a study of response to subunit inactivated influenza vaccine. TCRdb fed the RT-PCR reads into MiXCR, producing one record per CDR3 protein. The sample shows some 500,000 distinct CDR3 sequences, roughly 13% of them seen only once. The sample in question was PBMCs from blood, obtained 40 to 50 days after vaccination. The receptors shown here come from a man aged 50 or older who received an inactivated influenza vaccine.

This clonotype was observed at least ten times. J is TRBJ1-4 and V is TRBV5-6, with 9 bases lining up with TRBD1. Losses at the gene ends were 4 bases for V and 6 bases for J; bases not matched to a gene: 7. Germline V gives CDR1 SGHDT, CDR2 YYEEEE. This CDR3 comprises 15 residues. The CDR3 loop is CASSPKGQGDEKLFF. Here the CDR3 DNA reads TGTGCCAGCAGCCCGAAGGGACAGGGCGATGAAAAACTGTTTTTT.

The V gene is TRBV29-1, the J gene TRBJ2-1; D might be TRBD1 (6 bases). This CDR3 has 12 amino acids. Germline CDR1 SQVTM, CDR2 ANQGSEA. Trimming pared 7 bases from V and 0 bases from J, leaving 7 bases between. Here the CDR3 DNA reads TGCAGCGCGGACAGCTCCTACAATGAGCAGTTCTTC. Translation: CSADSSYNEQFF.

This clonotype was recorded at least ten times. This rearrangement joins TRBV11-2 to TRBJ2-1; no reliable D call. Germline CDR1 and CDR2: SGHAT and FQNNGV. Deletions cut 5 bases from V and 5 bases from J, with 16 bases between. The CDR3 loop spans 15 amino acids. The CDR3 region has the DNA TGTGCCAGCAGCCCCTACAACGGACCCAACAATGAGCAGTTCTTC. Protein sequence: CASSPYNGPNNEQFF.

The sample holds many counts of this clonotype. This chain links TRBV12-3 or TRBV12-4 with TRBJ2-4, with 8 bases matching TRBD1. The CDR3 consists of 13 residues. V trimming: 6 bases; J trimming: 7 bases; junction bases outside the gene matches: 5. The CDR3 loop reads CASRSTGVNIQYF. The CDR3 nucleotides read TGTGCCAGCAGGTCGACAGGGGTCAACATTCAGTACTTC.

This clonotype has more than one count but fewer than ten. The chain is built from TRBV30 and TRBJ1-4; D is unclear. The V end was cut by 3 bases, the J end by 6 bases, with 17 bases between. Germline CDR1 reads GTSNPN; CDR2 reads SVGIG (reference sequence). The CDR3 runs 15 residues. CDR3 in amino acids: CAWSPRLQPHEKLFF. The CDR3 DNA sequence: TGTGCCTGGAGCCCGAGACTCCAGCCCCATGAAAAACTGTTTTTT.

This clonotype appeared a few times. The J gene is TRBJ1-1, the V gene TRBV15, with D possibly being TRBD1 (6 bases). In germline, CDR1 is LNHNV, CDR2 YYDKDF (reference sequence). Trimming shortened V by 7 bases and J by 0 bases, and 12 bases separated the two germline ends. This CDR3 has 14 amino acids. CDR3 residues: CATTLQGLNTEAFF. The CDR3 nucleotides are TGTGCCACCACTCTGCAGGGGTTGAACACTGAAGCTTTCTTT.

CDR3: CASTIVAGGTDTQYF. For the CDR3, the DNA is TGTGCCAGCACGATAGTAGCGGGGGGCACAGATACGCAGTATTTT. The rearrangement joins TRBV12-3 or TRBV12-4 to TRBJ2-3; 9 nucleotides match TRBD2. J lost 1 base, V lost 7 bases, and 6 bases had no gene match. The CDR3 spans 15 residues.

V is TRBV6-2 or TRBV6-3 and J is TRBJ2-5, with 7 bases lining up with TRBD1. Germline CDR1 is MNHEY and CDR2 is SVGEGT. The trim removed 6 bases at V and 2 bases at J, leaving 9 bases unmatched. This CDR3 is built from 15 residues. The CDR3 spells CASSPIGTAQETQYF. The DNA of the CDR3 is TGTGCCAGCAGCCCTATCGGGACAGCTCAAGAGACCCAGTACTTC.

This clonotype was picked up many times. The gene calls are TRBV6-5 and TRBJ1-2; D gene unclear. The CDR3 loop spans 13 amino acids. Trimming took off 5 bases at V and 1 base at J, with 8 bases between the two ends. The germline gives CDR1 MNHEY, CDR2 SVGAGI. The CDR3 reads CASSPFLNYGYTF. In nucleotides, the CDR3 is TGTGCCAGCAGTCCTTTTCTTAACTATGGCTACACCTTC.

In nucleotides, the CDR3 is TGTGCCAGCAGCATCGGACCTGCGAACACTGAAGCTTTCTTT. This sequence encodes CASSIGPANTEAFF. The V gene is TRBV7-8, the J gene TRBJ1-1; D remains unclear. Germline V CDR1 and CDR2: SGHVS, FQNEAQ. V was cut by 5 bases and J by 1 base, with 11 bases left in between. The CDR3 is made up of 14 amino acids.

This clonotype was found a few times. The chain joins TRBV7-7 to TRBJ2-5; possibly TRBD2 for D (6 bases). V was shortened by 2 bases and J by 2 bases, with 12 bases between the two germline ends. This CDR3 is 15 amino acids long. The germline CDR1 and CDR2 sequences are SSHAT and FNYEAQ (reference sequence). The CDR3 nucleotides are TGTGCCAGCAGCTTAAGGTGGGGGACTCAAGAGACCCAGTACTTC. Residues: CASSLRWGTQETQYF. Full variable domain (rest looked up from reference TRBV7-7 and TRBJ2-5): GAGVSQSPRYKVTKRGQDVTLRCDPISSHATLYWYQQALGQGPEFLTYFNYEAQPDKSGLPSDRFSAERPEGSISTLTIQRTEQRDSAMYRCASSLRWGTQETQYFGPGTRLLVL.

The V gene is TRBV6-2 or TRBV6-3, the J gene TRBJ1-5, with no clear D. The CDR3 extends over 15 amino acids. Germline loops: CDR1 MNHEY, CDR2 SVGEGT. With 7 bases removed from V and 2 bases from J, the gap between germline ends came to 15 bases. The DNA of the CDR3 is TGTGCCAGCACGGACCCACCGGTGGGCAATCAGCCCCAGCATTTT. Translated, it gives CASTDPPVGNQPQHF.

At least ten counts were recorded for this clonotype. The chain carries TRBV20-1 and TRBJ2-1; TRBD2 matches at 7 bases. The junction had 9 bases not matched to a gene; V was cut back by 3 bases and J by 7 bases. Per the germline V gene, CDR1 is DFQATT and CDR2 is SNEGSKA (reference sequence). The CDR3 extends over 14 amino acids. The CDR3 region has the DNA TGCAGTGCTAGCGGGACTACCCCCCAGAATGAGCAGTTCTTC. This gives the protein CSASGTTPQNEQFF.

The table lists this clonotype with a few counts. CDR3 residues: CAISGLRGEVETQYF. CDR3 nucleotide sequence: TGTGCCATCAGTGGGCTCCGGGGCGAGGTGGAGACCCAGTACTTC. This sequence joins TRBV10-3 and TRBJ2-5; TRBD1 or TRBD2 may be the D gene (5 bases each). The CDR3 has 15 residues. The germline V gene has CDR1 ENHRY and CDR2 SYGVKD. Trimming stripped 4 bases from V and 5 bases from J, with 17 bases between.